The present T cell receptor (beta chain) was sequenced within a study of cytomegalovirus exposure and HLA in healthy donors. A multiplex PCR was run with 60 Vbeta primers and 13 Jbeta primers. Profiled with immunoSEQ multiplex PCR; TCRdb holds only in-frame clones, not every one. The sample's table shows over 100,000 clones. Trimming removed 4 bases at V and 2 bases at J, with 20 bases between. The length of the CDR3 is 17 residues. Germline V gene sequence: CDR1 MNHEY, CDR2 SMNVEV (reference sequence). The V call is TRBV27, the J call TRBJ1-1, with D perhaps TRBD1 (6 bases). Sequencing was carried out using PBMCs. This clonotype originated in a man younger than 35 in good health and CMV-seronegative. The CDR3 spells CASSSRKQGWVNTEAFF. As DNA, the CDR3 is TGTGCCAGCAGTTCAAGAAAACAGGGCTGGGTAAACACTGAAGCTTTCTTT.